This T cell receptor beta chain is drawn from a study of blood T cell repertoires in COVID-19. For the study at large: Samples representing acute and convalescent COVID-19 were sourced from the United States, Italy and Spain. From T cells, B-cell-depleted T cells, or PBMCs came the material, which was cDNA or gDNA.

Per the authors' pipeline: Amplification with reference gene primers provided the estimates of nucleated cell counts. Data came from immunoSEQ multiplex PCR; TCRdb stores just in-frame clones and leaves some out. V, J and clone size reflect that table, while D and trimming were determined from the DNA. The sample has around 130,000 clones, roughly 82% seen once. CDR1 and CDR2 from the germline V gene are SGHNT and YYREEE (reference sequence). The ends were cut back, 0 bases at V and 8 bases at J, with 20 bases in the middle. This CDR3 has 17 residues. The rearrangement links TRBV5-4 to TRBJ1-4; weak D call: TRBD1 (6 bases). The TCR was taken from a human donor in a cohort sampled during active COVID-19. The sequenced material came from peripheral blood. The CDR3 nucleotides read TGTGCCAGCAGCTTGGGGACAGCCAGGAATAAACAGGAAAAACTGTTTTTT. It codes for CASSLGTARNKQEKLFF. The full variable domain, its missing parts supplied by reference TRBV5-4 and TRBJ1-4, is ETGVTQSPTHLIKTRGQQVTLRCSSQSGHNTVSWYQQALGQGPQFIFQYYREEENGRGNFPPRFSGLQFPNYSSELNVNALELDDSALYLCASSLGTARNKQEKLFFGSGTQLSVL.